This TCR beta chain was retrieved from a study of post-analysis software for immune sequencing data. Study observations and caveats: Controls had lower frequencies than patients of 4 or 5 TRBV segments, which included TRBV5-6, TRBV5-1 and TRBV20-1.

A word on this clonotype: As yet, its antigen is unknown.

The authors incorporated unique molecular identifiers into the TCR beta cDNA libraries. Via MiXCR, TCRdb re-called the PCR reads, giving one row per CDR3 protein. The sample carries about 430,000 distinct CDR3 sequences, approximately 37% recorded once. Germline CDR1 reads DFQATT; CDR2 reads SNEGSKA (reference sequence). This CDR3 region has 13 residues. Trimming shortened V by 6 bases and J by 4 bases, and 12 bases separated the two germline ends. What was sequenced was blood. This sequence joins TRBV20-1 and TRBJ1-4, with D possibly matching TRBD1 (5 bases). This receptor was taken from a girl aged 2-10 years with multiple sclerosis. CDR3: CSANQGYNEKLFF. In DNA, the CDR3 is TGCAGTGCAAATCAGGGTTATAATGAAAAACTGTTTTTT.